The entry below describes one T cell receptor (beta chain). These data belong to a study of preoperative IRX-2 immunotherapy in early breast cancer. Treatment described: preoperative locoregional IRX-2 cytokine immunotherapy. Samples came from a phase Ib trial of preoperative locoregional IRX-2 cytokine immunotherapy. The repertoire was sequenced with immunoSEQ multiplex PCR; TCRdb's copy has only in-frame clones and lacks some. The repertoire has around 40,000 clones, about 95% of them found once; the top ten carry around 1.6%. The CDR3 runs to 15 residues. Germline V lookup: CDR1 LNHDA, CDR2 SQIVND (reference sequence). V was clipped by 3 bases and J by 3 bases; unmatched bases: 7.

This clonotype was obtained from a human donor with breast cancer. This chain connects TRBV19 to TRBJ2-5, with 7 bases identical to TRBD1. The sample was tumor tissue, taken after IRX-2 immunotherapy. CDR3 nucleotides: TGTGCCAGTAGTATCCCAGGGGGAGTAAAAGAGACCCAGTACTTC. This gives the protein CASSIPGGVKETQYF.